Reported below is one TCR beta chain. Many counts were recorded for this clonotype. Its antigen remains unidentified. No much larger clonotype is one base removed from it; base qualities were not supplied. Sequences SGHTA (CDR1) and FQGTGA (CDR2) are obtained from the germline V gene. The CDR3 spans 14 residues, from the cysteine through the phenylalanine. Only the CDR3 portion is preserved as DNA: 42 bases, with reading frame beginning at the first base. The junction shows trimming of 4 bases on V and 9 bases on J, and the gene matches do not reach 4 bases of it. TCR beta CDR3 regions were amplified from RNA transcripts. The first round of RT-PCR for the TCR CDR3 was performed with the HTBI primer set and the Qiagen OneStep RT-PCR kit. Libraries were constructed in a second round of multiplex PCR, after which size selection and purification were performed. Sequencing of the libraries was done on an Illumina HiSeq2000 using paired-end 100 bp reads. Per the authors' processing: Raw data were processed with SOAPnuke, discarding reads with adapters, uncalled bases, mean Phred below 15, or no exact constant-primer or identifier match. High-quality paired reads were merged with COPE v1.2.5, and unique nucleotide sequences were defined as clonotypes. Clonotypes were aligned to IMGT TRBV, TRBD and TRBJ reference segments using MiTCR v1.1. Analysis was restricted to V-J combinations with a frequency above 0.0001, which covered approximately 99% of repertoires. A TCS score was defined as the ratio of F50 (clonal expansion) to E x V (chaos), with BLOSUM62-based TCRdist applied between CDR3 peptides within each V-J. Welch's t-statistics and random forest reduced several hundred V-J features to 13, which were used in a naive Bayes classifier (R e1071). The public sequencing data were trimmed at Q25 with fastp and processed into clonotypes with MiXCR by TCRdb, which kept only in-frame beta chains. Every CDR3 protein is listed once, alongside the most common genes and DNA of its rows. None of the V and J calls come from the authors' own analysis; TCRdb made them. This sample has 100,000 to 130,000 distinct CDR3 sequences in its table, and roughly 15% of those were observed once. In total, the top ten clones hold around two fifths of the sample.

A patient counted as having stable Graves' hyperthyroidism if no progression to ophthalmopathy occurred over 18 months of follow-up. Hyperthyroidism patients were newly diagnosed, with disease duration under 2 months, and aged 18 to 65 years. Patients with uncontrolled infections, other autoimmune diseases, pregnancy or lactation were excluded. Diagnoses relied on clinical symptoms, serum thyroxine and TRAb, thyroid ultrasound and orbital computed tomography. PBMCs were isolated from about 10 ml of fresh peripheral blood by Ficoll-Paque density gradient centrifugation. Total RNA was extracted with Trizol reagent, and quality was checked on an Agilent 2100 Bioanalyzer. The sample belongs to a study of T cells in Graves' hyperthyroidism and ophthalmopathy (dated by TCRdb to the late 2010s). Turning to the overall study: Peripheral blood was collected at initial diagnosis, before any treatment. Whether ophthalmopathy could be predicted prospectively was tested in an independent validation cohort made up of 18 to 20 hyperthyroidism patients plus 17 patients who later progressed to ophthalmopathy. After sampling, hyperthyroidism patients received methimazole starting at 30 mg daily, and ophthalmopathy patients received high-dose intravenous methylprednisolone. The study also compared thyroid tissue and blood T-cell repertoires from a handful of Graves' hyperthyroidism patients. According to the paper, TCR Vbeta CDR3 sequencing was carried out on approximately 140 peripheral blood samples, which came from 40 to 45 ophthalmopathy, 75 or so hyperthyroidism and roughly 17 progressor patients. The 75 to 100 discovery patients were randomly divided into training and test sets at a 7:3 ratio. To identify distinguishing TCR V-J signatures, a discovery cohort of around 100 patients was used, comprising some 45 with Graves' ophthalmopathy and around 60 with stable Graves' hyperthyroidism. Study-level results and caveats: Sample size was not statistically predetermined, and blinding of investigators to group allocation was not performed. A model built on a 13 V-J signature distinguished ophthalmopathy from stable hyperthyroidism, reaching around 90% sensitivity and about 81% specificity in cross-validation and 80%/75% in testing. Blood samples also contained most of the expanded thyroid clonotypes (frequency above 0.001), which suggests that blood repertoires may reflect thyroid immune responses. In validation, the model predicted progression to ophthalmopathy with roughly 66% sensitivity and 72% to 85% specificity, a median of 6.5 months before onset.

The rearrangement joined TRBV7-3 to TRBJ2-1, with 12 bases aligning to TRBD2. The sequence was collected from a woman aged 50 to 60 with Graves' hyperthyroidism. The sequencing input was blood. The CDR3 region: CASSSPGLAGEQFF. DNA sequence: TGTGCCAGCAGCTCACCGGGACTAGCGGGTGAGCAGTTCTTC.